The TCR beta chain under discussion was sequenced for a study of cytomegalovirus exposure and HLA in healthy donors. As for the study in general: Drawn from HLA-typed donors, tens of millions of unique TCRs were held in an early data release.

These donors counted as nominally healthy when sampled, but unrecorded immune exposures were likely. V was shortened by 6 bases and J by 7 bases, with 10 bases between the two germline ends. This CDR3 region has 13 residues. Germline V lookup: CDR1 SGHDN, CDR2 FVKESK. Primers included in the PCR were 60 Vbeta and 13 Jbeta primers. Method: immunoSEQ multiplex PCR; TCRdb's copy keeps in-frame clones and lacks some. The sample lists over 25,000 clones, about 70% occurring once. The source is a woman aged 45-65 years in good health and CMV-seronegative. V usage is TRBV14 and J usage is TRBJ1-6, with a possible D match to TRBD1 (5 bases). The specimen was PBMCs. CDR3 sequence: CASRTRQNSPLHF. CDR3 in DNA: TGTGCCAGCAGAACCCGACAGAATTCACCCCTCCACTTT.